This T cell receptor beta chain was sequenced in a study of T cells in Graves' hyperthyroidism and ophthalmopathy. Trimming at V came to 5 bases and at J to 5 bases, leaving 8 bases not matched to a gene. The CDR3 has 15 amino acids. Germline V gene lookup returns CDR1 SGHVS and CDR2 FNYEAQ. Amplification of TCR beta CDR3 regions was performed using RNA transcripts as template. HTBI primers were the set used in a first-round RT-PCR of the TCR CDR3. TCRdb passed the multiplex PCR reads through MiXCR, listing each CDR3 protein once. The table shows 600,000 to 850,000 distinct CDR3 sequences, with around 20% occurring only once.

This receptor was obtained from a woman between 45 and 65 years old with Graves' hyperthyroidism that later progressed to Graves' ophthalmopathy. The chain recombines TRBV7-6 with TRBJ1-2; 10 bases fit TRBD1. The source material was blood. For the CDR3, the DNA is TGTGCCAGCAGCGAGACAGGGGGCGCGGATTATGGCTACACCTTC. Translating gives CASSETGGADYGYTF.